This TCR beta chain was retrieved from a study of blood T cell repertoires in COVID-19. Generated by immunoSEQ multiplex PCR, the TCRdb table keeps only in-frame clones and is missing some. The sample holds some 200,000 clones, roughly nine tenths seen once. The CDR3 extends over 17 amino acids. Unmatched junction bases numbered 4, after V lost 0 bases and J lost 0 bases. Germline CDR1 reads SGHTA; CDR2 reads FQGNSA. The clonotype originates from a woman aged 55 to 70 with COVID-19, enrolled during active disease. The rearrangement uses TRBV7-2 and TRBJ2-7; TRBD2 aligns across 11 bases. The sequenced sample was peripheral blood. CDR3 DNA: TGTGCCAGCAGCTTAGCTCTAGCGGGAGGTTTCTCCTACGAGCAGTACTTC. Translated: CASSLALAGGFSYEQYF.